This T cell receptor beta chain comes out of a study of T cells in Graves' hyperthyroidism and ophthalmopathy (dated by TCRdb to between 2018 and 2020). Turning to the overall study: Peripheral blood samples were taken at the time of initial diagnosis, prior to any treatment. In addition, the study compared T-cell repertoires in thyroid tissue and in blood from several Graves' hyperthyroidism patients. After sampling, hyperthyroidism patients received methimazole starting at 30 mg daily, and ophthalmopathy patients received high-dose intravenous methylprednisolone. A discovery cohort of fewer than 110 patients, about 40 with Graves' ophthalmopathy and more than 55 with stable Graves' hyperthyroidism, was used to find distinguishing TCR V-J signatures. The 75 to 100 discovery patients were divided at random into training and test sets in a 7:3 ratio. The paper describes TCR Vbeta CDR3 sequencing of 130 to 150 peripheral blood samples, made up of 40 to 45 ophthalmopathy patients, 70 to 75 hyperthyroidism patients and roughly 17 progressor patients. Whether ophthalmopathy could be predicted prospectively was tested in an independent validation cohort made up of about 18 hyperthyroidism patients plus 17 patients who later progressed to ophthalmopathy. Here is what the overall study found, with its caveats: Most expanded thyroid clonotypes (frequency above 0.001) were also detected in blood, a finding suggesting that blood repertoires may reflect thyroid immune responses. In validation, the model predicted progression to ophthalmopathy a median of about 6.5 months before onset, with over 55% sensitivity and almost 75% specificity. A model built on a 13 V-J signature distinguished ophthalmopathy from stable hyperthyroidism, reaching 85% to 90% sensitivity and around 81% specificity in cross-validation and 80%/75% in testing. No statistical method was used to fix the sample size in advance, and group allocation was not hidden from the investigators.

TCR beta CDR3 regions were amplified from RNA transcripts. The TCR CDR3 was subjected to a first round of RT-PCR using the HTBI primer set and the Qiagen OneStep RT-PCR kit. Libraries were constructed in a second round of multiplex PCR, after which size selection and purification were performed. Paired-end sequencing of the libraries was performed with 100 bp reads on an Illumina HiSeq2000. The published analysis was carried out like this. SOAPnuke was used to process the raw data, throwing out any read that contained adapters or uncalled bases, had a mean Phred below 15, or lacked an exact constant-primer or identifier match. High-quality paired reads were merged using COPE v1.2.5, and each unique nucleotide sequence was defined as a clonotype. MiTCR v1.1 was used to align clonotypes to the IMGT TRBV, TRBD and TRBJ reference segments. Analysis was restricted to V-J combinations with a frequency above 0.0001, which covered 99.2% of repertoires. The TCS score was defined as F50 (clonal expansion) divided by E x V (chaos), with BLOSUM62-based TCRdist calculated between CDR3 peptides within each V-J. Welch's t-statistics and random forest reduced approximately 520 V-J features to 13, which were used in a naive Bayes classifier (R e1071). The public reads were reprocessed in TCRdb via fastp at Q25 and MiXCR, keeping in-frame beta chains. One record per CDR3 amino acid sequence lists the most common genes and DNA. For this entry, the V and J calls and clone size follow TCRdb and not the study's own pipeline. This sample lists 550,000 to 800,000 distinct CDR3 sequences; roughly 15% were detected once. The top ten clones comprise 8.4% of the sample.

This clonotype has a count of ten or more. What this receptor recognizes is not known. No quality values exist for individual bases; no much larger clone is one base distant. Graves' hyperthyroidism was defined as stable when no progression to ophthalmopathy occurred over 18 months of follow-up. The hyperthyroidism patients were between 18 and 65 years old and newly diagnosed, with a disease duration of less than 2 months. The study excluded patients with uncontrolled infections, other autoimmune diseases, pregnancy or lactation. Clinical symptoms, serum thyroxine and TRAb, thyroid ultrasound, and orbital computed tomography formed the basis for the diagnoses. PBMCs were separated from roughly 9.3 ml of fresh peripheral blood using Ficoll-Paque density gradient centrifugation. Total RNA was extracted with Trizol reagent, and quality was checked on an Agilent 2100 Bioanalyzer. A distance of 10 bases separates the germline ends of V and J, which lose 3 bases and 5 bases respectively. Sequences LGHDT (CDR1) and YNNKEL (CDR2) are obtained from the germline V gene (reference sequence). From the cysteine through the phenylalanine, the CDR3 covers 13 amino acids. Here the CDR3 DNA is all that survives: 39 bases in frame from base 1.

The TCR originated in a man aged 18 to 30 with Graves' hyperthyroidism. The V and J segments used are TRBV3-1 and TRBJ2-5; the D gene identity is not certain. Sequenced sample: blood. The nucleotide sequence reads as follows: TGTGCCAGCAGCCACAGGAGCAGCGAGACCCAGTACTTC. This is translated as CASSHRSSETQYF.